Below, one T cell receptor beta chain is given with its context. Its antigen is currently not known. Qualities for individual bases were not recorded, and no much larger clone is one base off. This sample is part of a study of cytomegalovirus exposure and HLA in healthy donors (dated by TCRdb to the late 2010s). The study in broad terms: In an earlier analysis of 450 to 750 of the donors, 250 to 350 Gb of sequence data and 90 million to 130 million unique TCR beta sequences from approximately 180 million T cells were reported. Roughly 300 gigabases of sequencing data and approximately 85 million unique TCR sequences were included in an early release covering around 600 HLA-typed donors. Of the 300 to 400 genotyped donors, 65% to 90% fell in the genetic ancestry cluster associated with self-reported Caucasian donors. The study was designed to test whether signatures of past pathogen exposure could be identified by cataloging public T cell receptors. The study used immunosequencing to profile the T cell repertoires of 666 subjects and linked those repertoires to cytomegalovirus serostatus. A separate validation cohort of 100 to 150 different subjects was used in addition to the roughly 720-subject first cohort. To predict cytomegalovirus infection status, the study combined high-throughput TCR immunosequencing, statistical association of individual TCRs with disease status, and machine learning. A later analysis re-analyzed previously published TCR beta repertoires from 666 donors and added high-resolution HLA genotyping to study TCR occurrence patterns. The later analysis used no new phenotypic data to find candidate immune exposures, relying instead on TCR beta sequences and their occurrence across donors. An earlier analysis of several hundred of the donors used high-throughput TCR beta sequencing to judge whether each TCR beta V gene segment behaved as functional or pseudogenic. Alongside the repertoire data, information on donor age, sex, ethnicity and CMV serostatus was compiled. Genome-wide SNP genotypes for about 65% of the 666 donors were used in a later genetic analysis, which treated that subset as a discovery cohort. Every discovery cohort repertoire had been produced on one sequencing platform. HLA typing included class I and class II loci at four-digit resolution. The number of typed donors differed by locus: about 620-640 for A, B, C, DRB1 and DQB1; about 520 for DQA1; over 600 for DPA1; and about 470 for DPB1. Because of strong linkage in the cohort, a handful of DR-DQ haplotypes were treated as single units for association and clustering. Among 300 to 450 genotyped donors of the cohort, an average of roughly 240,000 unique TCR beta nucleotide sequences were sequenced per donor, roughly a sixth of them non-productive. On the study overall, not on this receptor specifically: The classifier was reported to diagnose cytomegalovirus status with high specificity and sensitivity in both the original cohort and the validation cohort. Some IMGT-functional V segments, including TRBV6-2 and TRBV6-3, could not be told apart with the 87-base-pair reads, so those segments were excluded. It was suggested by the authors that the approach could potentially be generalized to other disease states and immunological phenotypes. In this cohort, only TCR beta chains were sequenced, and detectable features were limited by the absence of alpha or paired-chain data. In a later genetic analysis, fewer N-insertions in productive TCRs were reported among donors in an Asian-associated ancestry cluster than the roughly 710-donor mean. In a later genetic analysis, a missense DCLRE1C variant was associated with V-gene and J-gene trimming of TCR beta chains, and the association was replicated in an independent cohort. Several of the top co-occurrence clusters appeared to be linked to parvovirus B19, influenza, CMV and Epstein-Barr virus, according to a later analysis. When HLA alleles, especially DR and DQ, strongly co-occurred, TCR associations were difficult to assign to individual alleles. In a later analysis, HLA-associated TCR beta chains showed more clonal expansion and lower generation probabilities than non-associated chains that were equally common. In an earlier analysis of about 550 of the donors, most TCR beta V segments were observed in productive rearrangements about 90% or about 30% of the time, broadly matching IMGT annotations. A later analysis found that TCR association rates varied across HLA loci, with DRB1 alleles showing the most associated TCRs and HLA-C alleles the fewest. The presence/absence analyses assumed that sequencing depth was roughly uniform across donors, and that assumption may not be true. Most CMV-associated TCR beta chains appeared to be HLA-restricted in a later analysis, and the HLA associations seemed to be driven largely by CMV exposure. The sequencing pipeline was judged likely to have produced a cluster of highly shared sequence variants as a technical artifact. A later analysis associated around 16,000 TCR beta sequences with specific HLA alleles at a false discovery rate of 0.05. The earlier analysis of some 560 of the donors excluded about 16 rarely observed V segments, including chromosome 9 orphons, because counts were too low. A total of 150 to 200 TCR beta chains were listed by the study as associated with cytomegalovirus. Correlated functional status among segregating V segments might be attributable to linkage disequilibrium, but an unknown experimental factor could not be ruled out. A further reported finding was that TCR beta sequences accurately predicted the HLA-A and HLA-B alleles for most subjects in the first cohort. HLA typing was unavailable for some donors at each locus, so association tests used only the typed subset. Immune exposure information for the cohort was limited to CMV serostatus. Most TCR sequences were seen in very few donors, while some public TCRs were found in many individuals. A few of the identified cytomegalovirus-associated TCR beta chains were confirmed in vitro to be specific for cytomegalovirus antigens.

The library was prepared using the immunoSEQ multiplex PCR assay. For the multiplex PCR, a mixture combining 60 forward primers for TCR Vbeta segments and 13 reverse primers for TCR Jbeta segments was used. Amplification of the CDR3 region of rearranged TCR beta genes was performed with a multiplex PCR assay on genomic DNA. The Illumina HiSeq System was used to sequence the amplified TCR beta libraries as 87-base-pair reads. Per the source publication's procedure: Across the 600 to 700 repertoires, a later analysis counted some 81 million unique TCR beta chains, around 10 million of which were shared by at least two donors. To remove PCR and sequencing errors, raw reads were error-corrected and collapsed into unique sequences using a nearest-neighbor algorithm that merged closely related sequences. To assign V, D and J gene segments, CDR3 sequences were aligned to IMGT reference sequences. For a sequence to be retained, a match of at least six nucleotides was required to both a V gene segment and a J gene segment. Rearrangements were called productive when the CDR3 lacked stop codons and stayed in frame with V and J; all others were non-productive. Following IMGT convention, CDR3 was defined as the stretch from the second conserved V-encoded cysteine up to the conserved J-encoded phenylalanine. The earlier analysis of about 530 of the donors excluded any sequence lacking an unambiguous match to a single V gene segment. An earlier analysis of around 600 of the donors classified V segments as functional when productive rearrangements were above 56.7% and as segregating when the standard deviation between donors was above 5%. A statistical classification framework was built for diagnosing cytomegalovirus status from the catalog of TCR beta chain sequences. In a later analysis, TCR nucleotide sequences were compared against IMGT/GENE-DB human TR gene sequences so that V and J genes could be assigned. The TCRdist pipeline was used in a later analysis to assign CDR3 sequences and most-parsimonious VDJ recombination scenarios. In a later analysis, each TCR beta chain was defined by its CDR3 amino acid sequence together with its V-gene family, and reads lacking a unique V-gene family were excluded. To address suspected cross-contamination and a sequencing artifact, a later analysis removed around 590 highly shared, low-generation-probability nucleotide sequences. In a later analysis, a clonal expansion index was calculated for each public chain from normalized within-repertoire ranks of inferred template counts. In a later analysis, generation probabilities were computed with a VDJ recombination model fitted to out-of-frame rearrangements, and the resulting probabilities were checked against IGoR. In a later analysis, hypergeometric tests were used to score TCR-TCR, TCR-HLA and TCR-CMV co-occurrence, with a repertoire-size bias correction applied to TCR pairs. False discovery rates were estimated in a later analysis by permuting HLA or CMV assignments 20 times. A later analysis grouped co-occurring TCRs with DBSCAN, adding TCRdist sequence similarity when clustering within HLA-allele-positive subsets. Repertoires with fewer than 30,000 or more than 120,000 public chains were left out of co-occurrence clustering, as were about 5 repertoires with anomalous nucleotide sharing. The table comes from immuneACCESS by way of TCRdb, which keeps in-frame sequences with V and J called. Part of the clones is missing from these tables; in studies checked, under half for an unresolved V gene and the rest for unknown reasons. The V and J calls and clone size come from that table; D and trimming were worked out from the DNA. The sample has 150,000 to 190,000 clones on record, roughly 85% of them singletons. About 2.4% of the sample comes from the top ten.

The cohort comprised 666 healthy bone marrow donors. At the time of sampling, every cohort member was nominally healthy, though immune exposures that went unrecorded were likely present. The donor was CMV seronegative and belonged to the group of under 400 seronegative cohort members. Each donor provided a peripheral blood sample, and peripheral blood mononuclear cells were used for TCR beta sequencing. The Qiagen DNeasy Blood Extraction Kit was used to extract genomic DNA from the blood cell samples. The germline V gene specifies MDHEN as CDR1 and SYDVKM as CDR2. CDR3 length: 16 amino acids, cysteine to phenylalanine. Just the 48-base CDR3 DNA is kept, in frame starting at base 1. Trimming takes 4 bases off V and 1 base off J; junction bases not matched to a gene: 6.

The chain is assembled from TRBV28 and TRBJ2-3; 9 middle bases align to TRBD2. Specimen: PBMCs. This receptor was taken from a woman younger than 35 in good health and CMV-seronegative. The DNA is as follows: TGTGCCAGCAGTTCCCTAGCGGGATCGGGCACAGATACGCAGTATTTT. Its translation is CASSSLAGSGTDTQYF. When the CDR3 is completed using the reference TRBV28 and TRBJ2-3 genes on either side, the full variable domain is DVKVTQSSRYLVKRTGEKVFLECVQDMDHENMFWYRQDPGLGLRLIYFSYDVKMKEKGDIPEGYSVSREKKERFSLILESASTNQTSMYLCASSSLAGSGTDTQYFGPGTRLTVL.